This T cell receptor beta chain came from a study of T cell repertoires in cytomegalovirus infection. The wider study: In public TCR beta signatures, there were indications of both CMV infection and matching HLA type. Study-level results: It was HLA-C-restricted CMV-specific TCR beta clonotypes that dominated the response ex vivo. Identification of carriers of CMV plus the relevant HLA was achieved through cumulative public TCR beta family frequency.

Points on this clonotype: Its antigen is still unknown.

The ends were cut back, 4 bases at V and 6 bases at J, with 13 bases in the middle. The CDR3 contains 14 residues. In TCRdb, the reads were re-called with MiXCR into one record per CDR3 protein. The sample holds roughly 920,000 distinct CDR3 sequences, 31% seen once. The source material was cultured CD8+ T cells from PBMCs, sampled from culture after CMV antigen stimulation. This receptor was obtained from a human donor in good health (CMV status not recorded). Some clones in this sample may be carry-over from other donors' samples. The chain employs TRBV12-3 or TRBV12-4 and TRBJ1-5; D may be TRBD1 (5 bases). CDR3 residues: CASSSQTEVQPQHF. CDR3 sequence (DNA): TGTGCCAGCAGTTCGCAGACAGAGGTTCAGCCCCAGCATTTT.